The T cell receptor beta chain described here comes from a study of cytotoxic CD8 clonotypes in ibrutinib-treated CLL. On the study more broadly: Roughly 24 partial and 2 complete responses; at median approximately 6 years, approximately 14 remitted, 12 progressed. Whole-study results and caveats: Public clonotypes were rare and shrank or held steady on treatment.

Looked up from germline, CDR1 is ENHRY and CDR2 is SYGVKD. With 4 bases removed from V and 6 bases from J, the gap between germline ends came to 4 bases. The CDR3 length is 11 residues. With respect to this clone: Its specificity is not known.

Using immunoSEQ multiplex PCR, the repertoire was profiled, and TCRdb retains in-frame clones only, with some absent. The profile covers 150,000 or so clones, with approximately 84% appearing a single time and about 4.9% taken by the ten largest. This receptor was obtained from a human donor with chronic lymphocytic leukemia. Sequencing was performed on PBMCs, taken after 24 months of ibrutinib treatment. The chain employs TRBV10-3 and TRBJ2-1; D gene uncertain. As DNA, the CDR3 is TGTGCCATCAGTGGGCTCAATGAGCAGTTCTTC. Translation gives CAISGLNEQFF.